This TCR beta chain is drawn from a study of human versus mouse CDR3 diversity and MHC coevolution. Details on this clone: Its antigen is undetermined.

The assay was immunoSEQ multiplex PCR, and TCRdb's table has in-frame clones only and misses some. The data show tens of thousands of clones, roughly 90% seen once. This CDR3 contains 12 residues. V lost 6 bases to trimming and J lost 0 bases, with 4 bases between them. Per the germline V gene, CDR1 is MNHNS and CDR2 is SASEGT. Overall study findings and caveats: Human T cells underwent selection on several different MHC II alleles. Human CDR3s averaged more deletions and insertions than mouse CDR3s.

Naive CD4 T cells, CD45RO-negative and CD62L-positive, were flow-sorted from PBMCs. This TCR derives from a person aged 30 to 69 in good health. Material: naive CD4+ T cells from blood. As to subset: CD45RO-negative CD62L-positive naive CD4 T cells. The chain is built from TRBV6-1 and TRBJ2-3; no definite D call. CDR3 region: CASSLSTDTQYF. In DNA form, the CDR3 reads TGTGCCAGCAGCCTCAGCACAGATACGCAGTATTTT.